Here is one T cell receptor (beta chain) with its context. Its antigen is as yet unknown. Profiled with immunoSEQ multiplex PCR; TCRdb holds only in-frame clones, not every one. The top ten clones hold roughly 2.8% of a sample with 200,000 to 250,000 clones, 85% to 90% of them seen once. The 120-subject validation cohort, separate from the approximately 660-subject first cohort, included the donors. Germline assignment: CDR1 MGHRA and CDR2 YSYEKL. Between the trimmed V and J ends, which lost 4 bases and 1 base, there was a span of 13 bases. CDR3 length: 15 residues. This sample was included in a study of cytomegalovirus exposure and HLA in healthy donors. In the study overall: The approximately 670 first-cohort repertoires shared a platform with the 120 or so validation repertoires, as reported in a later analysis. Study-level results: CMV antigen specificity was confirmed in vitro for three CMV-associated chains. A list of around 160 TCR beta chains associated with cytomegalovirus was given.

The sequencing input was PBMCs. This TCR derives from a woman aged 18-29 years in good health and CMV-seronegative. V is TRBV4-1 and J is TRBJ2-5; D unclear. The CDR3 nucleotides are TGCGCCAGCAGCCGATTGGAACAGACCCAAGAGACCCAGTACTTC. It is translated as CASSRLEQTQETQYF.